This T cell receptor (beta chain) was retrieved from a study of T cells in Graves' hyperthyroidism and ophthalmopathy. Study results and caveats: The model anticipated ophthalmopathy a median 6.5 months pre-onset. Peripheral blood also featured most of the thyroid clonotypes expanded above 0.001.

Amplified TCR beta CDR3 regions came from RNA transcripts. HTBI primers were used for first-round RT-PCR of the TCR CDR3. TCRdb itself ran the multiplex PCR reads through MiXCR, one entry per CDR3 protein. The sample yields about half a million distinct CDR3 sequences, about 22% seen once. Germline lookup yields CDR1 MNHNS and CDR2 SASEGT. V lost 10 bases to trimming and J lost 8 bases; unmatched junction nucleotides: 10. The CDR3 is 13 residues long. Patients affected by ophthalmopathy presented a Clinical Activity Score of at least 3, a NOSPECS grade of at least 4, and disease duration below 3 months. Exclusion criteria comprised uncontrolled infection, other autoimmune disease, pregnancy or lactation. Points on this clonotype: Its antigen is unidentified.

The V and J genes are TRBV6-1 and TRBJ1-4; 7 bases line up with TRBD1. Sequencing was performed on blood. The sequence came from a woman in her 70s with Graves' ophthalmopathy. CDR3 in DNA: TGTGCCACGAGCAGGACAGGTGGAGAAAAACTGTTTTTT. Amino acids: CATSRTGGEKLFF.